This entry features one TCR beta chain sequence. What it recognizes is unknown. This record belongs to a study of B cell selection in AIRE deficiency. Study results and limitations: Of fewer than 4,500 shared Treg TCRbeta sequences, around 31% were healthy-donor-only and about 9.1% patient-only.

Libraries were prepared by immunoSEQ multiplex PCR; TCRdb keeps only in-frame clonotypes and omits some of them. This sample yields about 22,000 clones, of which around 90% are seen a single time; 1.4% belongs to the top ten. Regulatory T cells were sorted as CD4+CD25hiCD127low/negative cells. Unrelated healthy donors provided the controls. The CDR3 consists of 14 residues. Germline CDR1 is MNHEY and CDR2 is SVGAGI. J was trimmed by 9 bases and V by 5 bases; bases with no gene match: 11. Sample: CD4+CD25+ Tregs sorted from PBMCs. The rearrangement joins TRBV6-5 to TRBJ1-1; TRBD1 matches 8 bases. The receptor's source is a human donor in good health. The CDR3 sequence is CASSPLRGRGKAFF. CDR3 sequence (DNA): TGTGCCAGCAGTCCACTCAGGGGGCGCGGAAAAGCTTTCTTT.